This record covers a single T cell receptor (beta chain). Its antigen is still unknown. TCRdb recomputed calls from the 5' RACE reads with MiXCR, one row per CDR3 protein. The sample includes around 490,000 distinct CDR3 sequences, 14% of them seen just once. These data belong to a study of identical twins. The CDR3 is 14 amino acids. The junction had 4 bases not matched to a gene; V was cut back by 4 bases and J by 5 bases. Germline V CDR1 and CDR2: MNHEY, SVGAGI. Study-wide findings and caveats: High-abundance cord blood beta clonotypes had fewer insertions; memory repertoires showed none. Surplus twin overlap in beta out-of-frame sequences was less pronounced. There was more out-of-frame TCR alpha sharing in monozygotic twins than models estimated.

The same data also went into a second study, on yellow fever vaccine responses in identical twins. That source notes: Vaccine T cell responses of twins reportedly seemed partly convergent and partly personalized.

The chain carries TRBV6-5 and TRBJ1-1; 10 positions agree with TRBD1. Sequenced: CD4+ T cells sorted from blood. This TCR was recovered from a young woman in good health. The CDR3 sequence is CASSSGQGGTEAFF. The CDR3 coding sequence is TGTGCCAGCAGTTCAGGACAGGGGGGGACTGAAGCTTTCTTT.